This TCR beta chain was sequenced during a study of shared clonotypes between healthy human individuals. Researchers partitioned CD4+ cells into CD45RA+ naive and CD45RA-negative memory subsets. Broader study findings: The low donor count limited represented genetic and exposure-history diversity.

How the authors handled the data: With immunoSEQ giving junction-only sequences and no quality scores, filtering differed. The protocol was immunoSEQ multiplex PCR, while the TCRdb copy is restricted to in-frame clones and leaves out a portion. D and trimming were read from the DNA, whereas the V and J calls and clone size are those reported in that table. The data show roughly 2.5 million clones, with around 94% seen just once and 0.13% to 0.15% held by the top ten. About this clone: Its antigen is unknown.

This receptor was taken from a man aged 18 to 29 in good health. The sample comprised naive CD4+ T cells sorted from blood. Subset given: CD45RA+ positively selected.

The CDR3 here is CASSLKGGTYEQFF. The CDR3 bases are TGTGCCAGCAGCTTGAAGGGGGGTACATATGAGCAGTTCTTC. The chain employs TRBV11-3 and TRBJ2-1; D might be TRBD1 or TRBD2, each matching 6 bases. V was clipped by 3 bases and J by 8 bases, with 14 bases between them. CDR1 and CDR2 (germline): SGHNT, YENEEA. This CDR3 comprises 14 residues.